What follows are 24 T cell receptor beta chains derived from one specimen sequenced in a study of T cells after yellow fever vaccination. TCRdb re-analysed the 5' RACE reads in MiXCR, keeping a single row per CDR3 protein. The table shows some 160,000 distinct CDR3 sequences, with 9.3% occurring only once. Material: CD8+ T cells sorted from PBMCs, obtained 45 days after the yellow fever booster vaccination. These receptors all stem from a man aged 18 to 30 who received the YFV17D yellow fever vaccine.

This chain uses TRBV10-3 with TRBJ2-7; D unclear. The CDR3 is 12 amino acids. Germline V CDR1 and CDR2: ENHRY, SYGVKD. Trimming removed 8 bases at V and 3 bases at J, with 11 bases between. CDR3 protein: CAILTEYYEQYF. CDR3 DNA sequence: TGTGCCATCTTAACAGAGTACTACGAGCAGTACTTC.

The chain employs TRBV7-9 and TRBJ2-3, with 8 bases fitting TRBD2. CDR1 SEHNR and CDR2 FQNEAQ come from the germline V gene (reference sequence). This CDR3 is built from 15 residues. V was pared by 3 bases and J by 6 bases, with 8 bases of the junction left unmatched. The CDR3 region is CASSFQRGLLDTQYF. CDR3 bases: TGTGCCAGCAGCTTCCAGCGGGGGCTACTCGATACGCAGTATTTT. Supplemented by reference TRBV7-9 and TRBJ2-3, the full variable domain reads DTGVSQNPRHKITKRGQNVTFRCDPISEHNRLYWYRQTLGQGPEFLTYFQNEAQLEKSRLLSDRFSAERPKGSFSTLEIQRTEQGDSAMYLCASSFQRGLLDTQYFGPGTRLTVL.

In its sample, this clonotype was seen a few times. The V and J genes are TRBV4-1 and TRBJ1-5; tentatively, D is TRBD1 (6 bases). The CDR3 consists of 15 residues. V shed 0 bases and J shed 4 bases, with 10 bases lying between them. The germline gives CDR1 MGHRA, CDR2 YSYEKL. The CDR3 sequence: CASSQEPGENQPQHF. In DNA, the CDR3 is TGCGCCAGCAGCCAAGAGCCAGGGGAGAATCAGCCCCAGCATTTT.

The V gene is TRBV12-3 or TRBV12-4, the J gene TRBJ2-2; possibly TRBD1 for D (5 bases). The CDR3 consists of 15 residues. Trimming left V 7 bases short and J 4 bases short, with 16 bases between. The CDR3 loop is CASILFGARTGELFF. The CDR3 region has the DNA TGTGCCAGCATCCTTTTTGGGGCGCGCACCGGGGAGCTGTTTTTT.

This clonotype showed up just a few times. This chain links TRBV19 with TRBJ2-2; D gene uncertain. The V end was cut by 7 bases, the J end by 4 bases, with 4 bases between. The length of the CDR3 is 11 residues. Germline CDR1 is LNHDA and CDR2 is SQIVND (reference sequence). CDR3 loop: CASTATGELFF. In DNA form, the CDR3 reads TGTGCCAGTACCGCCACCGGGGAGCTGTTTTTT.

The chain carries TRBV6-2 or TRBV6-3 and TRBJ1-5; possibly TRBD1 for D (5 bases). There are 14 residues in the CDR3. The V gene lost 7 bases and the J gene lost 3 bases, with 13 bases spanning the gap. Germline V gene sequence: CDR1 MNHEY, CDR2 SVGEGT. This chain's CDR3 is CASTRDGNNQPQHF. CDR3 nucleotide sequence: TGTGCCAGCACCCGGGACGGAAACAATCAGCCCCAGCATTTT.

The chain combines TRBV6-2 or TRBV6-3 with TRBJ2-1; no clear D. The CDR3 is made up of 12 amino acids. V lost 11 bases and J 2 bases, leaving 10 bases between the germline ends. Germline values: CDR1 MNHEY, CDR2 SVGEGT. The CDR3 sequence: CAGGVAYNEQFF. Written as DNA, the CDR3 is TGTGCCGGCGGTGTGGCCTACAATGAGCAGTTCTTC.

There are a few counts of this clonotype. This rearrangement joins TRBV3-1 to TRBJ2-3, with D perhaps assigned TRBD1 or TRBD2 (5 bases each). CDR3 size: 15 residues. Deletions cut 4 bases from V and 5 bases from J, with 16 bases between. The germline CDR1 and CDR2 sequences are LGHDT and YNNKEL (reference sequence). CDR3 in amino acids: CASSLFEGQGDTQYF. In DNA form, the CDR3 reads TGTGCCAGCAGCCTGTTCGAGGGGCAGGGAGATACGCAGTATTTT.

This chain connects TRBV19 to TRBJ2-1; 15 bases align to TRBD2. V gave up 4 bases and J gave up 9 bases; unmatched junction bases: 16. The length of the CDR3 is 19 residues. The germline CDR1 and CDR2 sequences are LNHDA and SQIVND (reference sequence). Written as DNA, the CDR3 is TGTGCCAGTAGTAGAGGGACTAGCGGGGGGCCGCTTGGGGCGGTTGAGCAGTTCTTC. Its translation: CASSRGTSGGPLGAVEQFF.

The table lists this clonotype with a few counts. The genes are TRBV29-1 and TRBJ2-7, with D maybe TRBD2 (6 bases). Germline V gene data show CDR1 as SQVTM and CDR2 as ANQGSEA. V was shortened by 2 bases and J by 3 bases, with 8 bases between the two germline ends. The CDR3 length is 12 residues. The DNA for the CDR3 is TGCAGCGTTGAAACGGGGGACTACGAGCAGTACGTC. Amino acid sequence: CSVETGDYEQYV.

This clonotype was seen repeatedly, ten times or more. The chain carries TRBV6-2 or TRBV6-3 and TRBJ1-1; possible D gene TRBD1, 6 bases. Trimming stripped 2 bases from V and 1 base from J, with 14 bases between. The CDR3 has 16 amino acids. Germline loops: CDR1 MNHEY, CDR2 SVGEGT. The CDR3 is CASSYHVGQQNTEAFF. DNA for the CDR3: TGTGCCAGCAGTTACCATGTCGGACAGCAGAACACTGAAGCTTTCTTT.

CDR3 sequence reads: CASSQAWLGVGEQYV. The CDR3 coding sequence is TGCGCCAGCAGCCAAGCCTGGCTGGGGGTAGGCGAGCAGTACGTC. The chain recombines TRBV4-1 with TRBJ2-7, with D perhaps matching TRBD1 or TRBD2 (5 bases each). The CDR3 runs to 15 residues. V dropped 1 base and J dropped 6 bases, with 16 bases sitting between them. The germline V gene has CDR1 MGHRA and CDR2 YSYEKL.

This clonotype came up a few times. The chain has TRBV2 and TRBJ2-6, with D tentatively TRBD2 (6 bases). Germline CDR1 and CDR2: SNHLY and FYNNEI. The CDR3 runs 17 residues. The V end was cut by 5 bases, the J end by 0 bases, with 14 bases between. The CDR3 loop is CASSSGTPVSGANVLTF. CDR3 nucleotides: TGTGCCAGCAGTTCCGGGACTCCCGTCTCTGGGGCCAACGTCCTGACTTTC.

This clonotype was found many times. The V call is TRBV27, the J call TRBJ2-1; possible D gene TRBD2, 5 bases. Deletions cut 10 bases from V and 6 bases from J, with 19 bases between. The CDR3 has 14 residues. Per the germline V gene, CDR1 is MNHEY and CDR2 is SMNVEV (reference sequence). CDR3 residues: CATGVISSRNEQFF. The CDR3, as DNA: TGTGCCACCGGGGTCATATCCAGTCGCAATGAGCAGTTCTTC.

The chain couples TRBV4-3 to TRBJ2-1; weak D call: TRBD2 (5 bases). V was pared by 4 bases and J by 0 bases, with 19 bases between. CDR1 is LGHNA, CDR2 YSLEER, per germline. The CDR3 runs to 18 residues. CDR3 nucleotides: TGCGCCAGCAGCCCCCTAAGTCCAGGACGGGGCTCCTACAATGAGCAGTTCTTC. Residues: CASSPLSPGRGSYNEQFF.

This clonotype was found many times. This chain links TRBV14 with TRBJ1-5; 9 bases are a match to TRBD1. V shed 0 bases and J 2 bases; nucleotides not matched to a gene: 2. The germline V gene encodes CDR1 SGHDN and CDR2 FVKESK. The CDR3 has 16 residues. The CDR3 sequence: CASSQERTGGNQPQHF. The CDR3 DNA follows: TGTGCCAGCAGCCAAGAAAGGACAGGGGGCAATCAGCCCCAGCATTTT.

The chain combines TRBV24-1 with TRBJ1-5; D is possibly TRBD1 (6 bases). There are 15 residues in the CDR3. V was trimmed by 4 bases and J by 0 bases, leaving 9 bases between them. Germline V lookup: CDR1 KGHDR, CDR2 SFDVKD. This CDR3 reads CATSDTDSSNQPQHF. The CDR3, as DNA: TGTGCCACCAGTGACACGGACAGTAGCAATCAGCCCCAGCATTTT.

The rearrangement uses TRBV4-3 and TRBJ2-3; D possibly corresponds to TRBD2 (6 bases). Germline V gives CDR1 LGHNA, CDR2 YSLEER. The V and J ends lost 6 bases and 3 bases respectively, with 16 bases between them. The CDR3 sequence is 15 residues long. The CDR3: CASRLGGASTDTQYF. In nucleotides, the CDR3 is TGCGCCAGCAGACTGGGCGGGGCGAGTACAGATACGCAGTATTTT.

This clonotype was counted many times. The V and J genes are TRBV20-1 and TRBJ2-2; the match to TRBD2 covers 8 bases. This CDR3 comprises 15 residues. The ends lost 6 bases at V and 1 base at J; junction bases unmatched: 7. In germline, CDR1 is DFQATT, CDR2 SNEGSKA (reference sequence). CDR3 residues: CSAPRRGGNTGELFF. The CDR3, as DNA: TGCAGTGCCCCCCGTCGGGGGGGGAACACCGGGGAGCTGTTTTTT.

This clonotype was detected only a few times. The chain joins TRBV28 to TRBJ2-5, with D uncertain. This CDR3 region has 14 residues. V lost 5 bases and J 5 bases, leaving 15 bases between the germline ends. The germline CDR1 and CDR2 sequences are MDHEN and SYDVKM. Here the CDR3 DNA reads TGTGCCAGCAGTACGGACCCGTTGGGGGAGACCCAGTACTTC. This sequence encodes CASSTDPLGETQYF. Full variable domain (rest looked up from reference TRBV28 and TRBJ2-5): DVKVTQSSRYLVKRTGEKVFLECVQDMDHENMFWYRQDPGLGLRLIYFSYDVKMKEKGDIPEGYSVSREKKERFSLILESASTNQTSMYLCASSTDPLGETQYFGPGTRLLVL.

The V and J genes are TRBV19 and TRBJ2-6; D is unclear. The CDR3 contains 14 residues. From germline, CDR1 is LNHDA and CDR2 SQIVND (reference sequence). V was pared by 3 bases and J by 0 bases, with 3 bases between. The DNA for the CDR3 is TGTGCCAGTAGTATTTCCTCTGGGGCCAACGTCCTGACTTTC. As protein: CASSISSGANVLTF.

The V gene is TRBV28, the J gene TRBJ1-5; D is unresolved. The CDR3 is 15 amino acids. The V and J ends lost 1 base and 1 base respectively, with 8 bases between them. Germline-derived CDR1 and CDR2 are MDHEN and SYDVKM. CDR3 nucleotide sequence: TGTGCCAGCAGTTTATTGGGTGGGAGCAATCAGCCCCAGCATTTT. Translation gives CASSLLGGSNQPQHF.

V usage is TRBV5-4 and J usage is TRBJ2-7, with 7 nucleotides matching TRBD1. Germline CDR1 and CDR2: SGHNT and YYREEE (reference sequence). Losses at the gene ends were 6 bases for V and 6 bases for J; bases not matched to a gene: 9. The CDR3 runs to 13 residues. The CDR3 protein is CASTTAGGVEQYV. The CDR3 DNA is TGTGCCAGCACCACCGCAGGGGGAGTCGAGCAGTACGTC.

There are many counts of this clonotype. The rearrangement joins TRBV11-2 to TRBJ2-3, with no clear D. The length of the CDR3 is 13 residues. The V and J ends lost 4 bases and 2 bases respectively, with 7 bases between them. The V gene's germline CDR1 is SGHAT and CDR2 FQNNGV. CDR3 protein: CASSSLSTDTQYF. The CDR3 DNA follows: TGTGCCAGCAGCTCCCTCTCCACAGATACGCAGTATTTT. The full variable domain, rest sourced from reference TRBV11-2 and TRBJ2-3, is EAGVAQSPRYKIIEKRQSVAFWCNPISGHATLYWYQQILGQGPKLLIQFQNNGVVDDSQLPKDRFSAERLKGVDSTLKIQPAKLEDSAVYLCASSSLSTDTQYFGPGTRLTVL.